Presented here are 2 T cell receptor beta chains from one specimen sequenced in a study of blood T cells in healthy people across ages. A J-beta primer mix and a sample-barcoded 5' primer were used in a second PCR of about 7 to 11 cycles. TCRdb re-called the 5' RACE reads with MiXCR, one entry per CDR3 protein. This sample has about 640,000 distinct CDR3 sequences, with approximately 30% found just once. The sample taken for sequencing was blood. Source of these receptors: a woman aged 80 or older in good health.

This clonotype was detected many times. CDR3 region: CASSPGLGTDTQYF. As DNA, the CDR3 is TGTGCCAGCAGCCCCGGACTAGGCACAGATACGCAGTATTTT. This chain connects TRBV9 to TRBJ2-3; 7 bases agree with TRBD2. V shed 4 bases and J 1 base; nucleotides not matched to a gene: 3. Germline CDR1 reads SGDLS; CDR2 reads YYNGEE. The CDR3 consists of 14 residues. Using reference TRBV9 and TRBJ2-3 for the parts outside the CDR3, the full variable domain is DSGVTQTPKHLITATGQRVTLRCSPRSGDLSVYWYQQSLDQGLQFLIQYYNGEERAKGNILERFSAQQFPDLHSELNLSSLELGDSALYFCASSPGLGTDTQYFGPGTRLTVL.

This clonotype was counted many times. This could be a read error, since a much larger clone is one nucleotide away. The chain combines TRBV9 with TRBJ2-5, with TRBD2 matching over 11 bases. This CDR3 is built from 16 residues. The germline V gene has CDR1 SGDLS and CDR2 YYNGEE. The V segment lost 5 bases and the J segment 11 bases; nucleotides outside the gene matches: 17. The CDR3 DNA is TGTGCCAGCAGTTTTGGGCTAGCGGGGGGAGACAATGAGCAGTACTTC. Its translation is CASSFGLAGGDNEQYF.